This T cell receptor beta chain was captured in a study of human T cells and chemical hapten exposure. About the research overall: Patients, chiefly female, had alopecia areata, totalis or universalis. Study-level points and caveats: The count of PT1 expanded TCRs correlated positively with patch test score.

Time point specified: patch test 2, 6 weeks after DPC sensitization. The treatment is: therapeutic diphenylcyclopropenone sensitization with weekly scalp DPC. V dropped 3 bases and J dropped 2; count of bases not matched to a gene: 0. CDR1 DFQATT and CDR2 SNEGSKA come from the germline V gene (reference sequence). This CDR3 region has 13 residues. Of note for this clonotype: What it binds is unknown.

Each CDR3 protein gets one entry after TCRdb re-called the RACE reads with MiXCR. The top ten clones hold approximately 1.3% of a sample with 110,000 to 150,000 distinct CDR3 sequences, about 11% of them seen once. The chain recombines TRBV20-1 with TRBJ2-5, with 10 bases identical to TRBD1. This TCR was recovered from a woman aged 45-60 years with alopecia areata. Some clones in this sample may be carry-over from other donors' samples. The sample consisted of whole blood, taken in connection with sensitization to the hapten diphenylcyclopropenone (DPC). CDR3 nucleotides: TGCAGTGCTAGGGACAGGGGGCAAGAGACCCAGTACTTC. It codes for CSARDRGQETQYF.